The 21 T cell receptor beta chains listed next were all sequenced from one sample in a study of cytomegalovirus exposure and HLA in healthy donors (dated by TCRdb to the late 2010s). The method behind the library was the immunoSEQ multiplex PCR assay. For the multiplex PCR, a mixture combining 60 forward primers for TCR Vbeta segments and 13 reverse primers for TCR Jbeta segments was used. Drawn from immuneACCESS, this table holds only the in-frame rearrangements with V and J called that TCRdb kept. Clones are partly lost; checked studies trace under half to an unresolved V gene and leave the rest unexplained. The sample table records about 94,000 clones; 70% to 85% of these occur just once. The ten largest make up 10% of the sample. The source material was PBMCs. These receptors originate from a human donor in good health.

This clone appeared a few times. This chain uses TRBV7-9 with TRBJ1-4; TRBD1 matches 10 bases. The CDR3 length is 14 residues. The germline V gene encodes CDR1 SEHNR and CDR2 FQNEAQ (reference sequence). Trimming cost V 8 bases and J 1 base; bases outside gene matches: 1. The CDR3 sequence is CASGDRGTNEKLFF. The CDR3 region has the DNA TGTGCCAGCGGGGACAGGGGAACTAATGAAAAACTGTTTTTT.

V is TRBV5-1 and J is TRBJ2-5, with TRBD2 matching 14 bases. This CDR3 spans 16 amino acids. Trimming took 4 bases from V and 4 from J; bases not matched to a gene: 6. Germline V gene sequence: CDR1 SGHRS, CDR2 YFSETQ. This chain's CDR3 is CASSSGTSGSVETQYF. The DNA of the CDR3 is TGCGCCAGCAGCAGCGGGACTAGCGGGAGTGTAGAGACCCAGTACTTC.

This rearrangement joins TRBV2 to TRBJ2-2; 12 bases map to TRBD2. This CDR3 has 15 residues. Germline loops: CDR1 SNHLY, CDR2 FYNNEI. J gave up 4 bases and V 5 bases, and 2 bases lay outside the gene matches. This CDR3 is CASSPTSGSTGELFF. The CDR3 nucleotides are TGTGCCAGCAGTCCGACTAGCGGGAGCACCGGGGAGCTGTTTTTT. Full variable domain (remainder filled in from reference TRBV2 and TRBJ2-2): EPEVTQTPSHQVTQMGQEVILRCVPISNHLYFYWYRQILGQKVEFLVSFYNNEISEKSEIFDDQFSVERPDGSNFTLKIRSTKLEDSAMYFCASSPTSGSTGELFFGEGSRLTVL.

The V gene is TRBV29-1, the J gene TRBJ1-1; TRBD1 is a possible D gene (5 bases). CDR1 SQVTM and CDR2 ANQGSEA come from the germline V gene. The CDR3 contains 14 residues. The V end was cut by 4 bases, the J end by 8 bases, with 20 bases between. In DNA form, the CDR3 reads TGCAGCGTTGGCCCGGCCAATGGGGCGCGAGAAGCTTTCTTT. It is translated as CSVGPANGAREAFF.

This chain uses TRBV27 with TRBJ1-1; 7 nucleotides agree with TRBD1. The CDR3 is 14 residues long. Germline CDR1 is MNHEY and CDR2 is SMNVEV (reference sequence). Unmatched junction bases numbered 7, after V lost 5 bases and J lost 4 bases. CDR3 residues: CASSGTAYFTEAFF. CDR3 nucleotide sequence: TGTGCCAGCAGTGGGACAGCTTACTTCACTGAAGCTTTCTTT.

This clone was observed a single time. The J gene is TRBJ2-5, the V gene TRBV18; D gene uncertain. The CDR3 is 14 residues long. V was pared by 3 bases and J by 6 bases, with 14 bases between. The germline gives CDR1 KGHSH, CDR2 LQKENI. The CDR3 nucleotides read TGTGCCAGCTCACCGACGACTGCCGGTCAGACCCAGTACTTC. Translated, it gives CASSPTTAGQTQYF.

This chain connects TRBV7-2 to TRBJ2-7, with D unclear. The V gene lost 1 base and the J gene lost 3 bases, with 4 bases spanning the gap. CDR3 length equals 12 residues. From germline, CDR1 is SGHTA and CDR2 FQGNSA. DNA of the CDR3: TGTGCCAGCAGCTTAGACTTCTACGAGCAGTACTTC. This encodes CASSLDFYEQYF.

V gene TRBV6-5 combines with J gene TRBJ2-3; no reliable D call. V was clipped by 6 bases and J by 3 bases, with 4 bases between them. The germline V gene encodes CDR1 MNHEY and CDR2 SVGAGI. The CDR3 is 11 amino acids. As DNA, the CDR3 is TGTGCCAGCAGACGGACAGATACGCAGTATTTT. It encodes CASRRTDTQYF.

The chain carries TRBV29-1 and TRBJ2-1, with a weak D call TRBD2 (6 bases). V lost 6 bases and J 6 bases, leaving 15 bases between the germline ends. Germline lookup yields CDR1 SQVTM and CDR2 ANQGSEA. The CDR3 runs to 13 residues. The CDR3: CSVDRGGINEQFF. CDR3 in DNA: TGCAGCGTAGATAGAGGCGGGATCAATGAGCAGTTCTTC.

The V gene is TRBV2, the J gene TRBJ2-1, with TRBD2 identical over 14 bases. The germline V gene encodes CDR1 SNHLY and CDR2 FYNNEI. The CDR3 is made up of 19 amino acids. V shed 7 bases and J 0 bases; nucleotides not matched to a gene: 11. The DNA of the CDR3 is TGTGCCAGCACCAAAACGGGACTAGCGGGGGCGAGCTCCTACAATGAGCAGTTCTTC. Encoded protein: CASTKTGLAGASSYNEQFF.

CDR3 DNA: TGCGCCAGCAGCGGGGGACAGGGAAATAATGAGCAGTTCTTC. Translated, it gives CASSGGQGNNEQFF. This chain links TRBV5-1 with TRBJ2-1; 9 positions agree with TRBD1. This CDR3 is 14 amino acids long. Germline CDR1 and CDR2: SGHRS and YFSETQ. J was trimmed by 7 bases and V by 4 bases; bases with no gene match: 6.

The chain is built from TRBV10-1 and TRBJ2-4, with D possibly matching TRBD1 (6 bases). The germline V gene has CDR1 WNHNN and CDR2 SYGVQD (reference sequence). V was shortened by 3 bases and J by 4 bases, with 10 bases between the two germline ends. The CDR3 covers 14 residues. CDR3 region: CASSDLDSKNIQYF. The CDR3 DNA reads TGCGCCAGCAGTGATTTGGACAGTAAAAACATTCAGTACTTC.

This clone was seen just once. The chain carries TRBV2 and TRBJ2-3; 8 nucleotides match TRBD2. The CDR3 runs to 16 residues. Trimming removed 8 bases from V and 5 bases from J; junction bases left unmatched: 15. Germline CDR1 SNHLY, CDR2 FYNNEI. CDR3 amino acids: CASPRRGGGSEDTQYF. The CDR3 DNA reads TGTGCCAGCCCCCGCCGAGGCGGGGGGTCCGAAGATACGCAGTATTTT.

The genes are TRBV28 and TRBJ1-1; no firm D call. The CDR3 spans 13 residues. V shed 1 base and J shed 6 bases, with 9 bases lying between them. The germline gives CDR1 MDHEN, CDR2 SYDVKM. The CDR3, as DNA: TGTGCCAGCAGTTTATTAGGAGGTCCTGAAGCTTTCTTT. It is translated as CASSLLGGPEAFF.

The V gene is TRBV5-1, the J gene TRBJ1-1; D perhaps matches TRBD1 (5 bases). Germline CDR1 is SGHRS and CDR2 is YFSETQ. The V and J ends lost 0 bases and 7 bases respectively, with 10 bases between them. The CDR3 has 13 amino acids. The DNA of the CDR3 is TGCGCCAGCAGCTTGGTAGGGCAGGGTGAAGCTTTCTTT. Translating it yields CASSLVGQGEAFF.

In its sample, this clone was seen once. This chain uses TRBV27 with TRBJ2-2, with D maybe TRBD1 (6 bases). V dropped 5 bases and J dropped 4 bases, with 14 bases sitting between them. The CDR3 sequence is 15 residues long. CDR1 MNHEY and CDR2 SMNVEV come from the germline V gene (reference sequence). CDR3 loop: CASSTPGTITGELFF. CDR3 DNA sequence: TGTGCCAGCAGTACCCCGGGGACAATCACCGGGGAGCTGTTTTTT.

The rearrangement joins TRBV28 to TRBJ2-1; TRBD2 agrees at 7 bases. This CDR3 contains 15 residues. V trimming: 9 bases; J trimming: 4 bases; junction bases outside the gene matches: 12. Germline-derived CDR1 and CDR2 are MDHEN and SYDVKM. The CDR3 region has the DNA TGTGCCAGTCTAGCGGTTAAATGGGAATACAATGAGCAGTTCTTC. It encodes CASLAVKWEYNEQFF.

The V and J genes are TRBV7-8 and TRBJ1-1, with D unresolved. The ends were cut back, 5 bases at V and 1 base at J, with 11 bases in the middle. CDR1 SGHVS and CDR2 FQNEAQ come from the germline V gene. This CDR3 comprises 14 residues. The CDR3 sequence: CASSPRPRNTEAFF. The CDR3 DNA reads TGTGCCAGCAGCCCCCGTCCCAGGAACACTGAAGCTTTCTTT.

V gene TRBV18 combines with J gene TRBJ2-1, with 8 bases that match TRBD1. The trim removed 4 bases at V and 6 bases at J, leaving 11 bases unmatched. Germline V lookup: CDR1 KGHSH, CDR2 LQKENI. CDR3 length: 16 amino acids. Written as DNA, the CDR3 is TGTGCCAGCTCACGGGGGCCAGGGGGCGCGGTCAATGAGCAGTTCTTC. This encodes CASSRGPGGAVNEQFF.

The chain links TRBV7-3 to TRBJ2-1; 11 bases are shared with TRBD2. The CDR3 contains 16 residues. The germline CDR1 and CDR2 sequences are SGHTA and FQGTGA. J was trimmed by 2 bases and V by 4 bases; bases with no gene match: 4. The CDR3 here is CASSSTSGGPYNEQFF. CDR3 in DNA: TGTGCCAGCAGCTCTACTAGCGGGGGACCCTACAATGAGCAGTTCTTC.

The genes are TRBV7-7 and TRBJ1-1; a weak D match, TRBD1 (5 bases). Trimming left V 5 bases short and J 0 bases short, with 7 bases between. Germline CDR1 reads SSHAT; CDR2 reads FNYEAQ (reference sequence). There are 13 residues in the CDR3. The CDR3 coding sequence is TGTGCCAGCAGCCCGACAGTGAACACTGAAGCTTTCTTT. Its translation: CASSPTVNTEAFF.